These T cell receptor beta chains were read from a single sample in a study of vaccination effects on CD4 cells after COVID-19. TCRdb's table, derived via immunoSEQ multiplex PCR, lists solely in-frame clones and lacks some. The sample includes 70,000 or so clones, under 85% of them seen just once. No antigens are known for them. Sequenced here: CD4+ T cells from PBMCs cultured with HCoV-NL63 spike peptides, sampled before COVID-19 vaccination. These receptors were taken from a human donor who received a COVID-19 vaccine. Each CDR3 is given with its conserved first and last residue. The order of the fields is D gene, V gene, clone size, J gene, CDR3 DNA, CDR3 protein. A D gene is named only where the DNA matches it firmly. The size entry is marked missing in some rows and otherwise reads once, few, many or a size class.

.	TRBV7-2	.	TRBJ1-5	TGTGCCAGCAGCTTAGTTGGCTCAGGAAGTCAGCCCCAGCATTTT	CASSLVGSGSQPQHF
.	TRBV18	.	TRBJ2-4	TGTGCCAGCTCACCTTATGGGGATATTATTAAAAACATTCAGTACTTC	CASSPYGDIIKNIQYF
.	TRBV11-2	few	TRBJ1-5	TGTGCCAGCAGCCCGGGACGGAGCAATCAGCCCCAGCATTTT	CASSPGRSNQPQHF
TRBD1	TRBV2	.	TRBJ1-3	TGTGCCAGCGTGAGAGGGACAGGGGGAAACACCATATATTTT	CASVRGTGGNTIYF
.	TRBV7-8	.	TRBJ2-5	TGTGCCAGCAGCAAAGGGTTACAAGAGACCCAGTACTTC	CASSKGLQETQYF
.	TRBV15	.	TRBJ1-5	TGTGCCACCAGCAGAAATAGCAATCAGCCCCAGCATTTT	CATSRNSNQPQHF
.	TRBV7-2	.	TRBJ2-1	TGTGCCAGCAGCCGGCTAGGTGAGCAGTTCTTC	CASSRLGEQFF
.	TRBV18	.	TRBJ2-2	TGTGCCAGCTCACCAGGGTGGGGATCGAACACCGGGGAGCTGTTTTTT	CASSPGWGSNTGELFF
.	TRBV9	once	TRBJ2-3	TGTGCCAGCAGCGTAGCGACGGGAAGCACAGATACGCAGTATTTT	CASSVATGSTDTQYF
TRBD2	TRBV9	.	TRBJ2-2	TGTGCCAGCAGCGTAGGGTTCGGGGGGAAAGGGAACACCGGGGAGCTGTTTTTT	CASSVGFGGKGNTGELFF
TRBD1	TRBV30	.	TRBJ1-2	TGTGCCTGGAACCCCCGTGACAGGGAGAACTATGGCTACACCTTC	CAWNPRDRENYGYTF
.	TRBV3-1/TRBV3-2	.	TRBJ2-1	TGTGCCAGCAGCCTCAGAAACCTAGAGAATGAGCAGTTCTTC	CASSLRNLENEQFF
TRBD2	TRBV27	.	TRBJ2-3	TGTGCCAGCAGTTTTAGGCGGGGGGCCACAGATACGCAGTATTTT	CASSFRRGATDTQYF
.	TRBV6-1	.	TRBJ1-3	TGTGCCAGCAGTGAAGGAGTGGTGAGCGGCACCATATATTTT	CASSEGVVSGTIYF
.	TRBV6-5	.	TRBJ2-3	TGTGCCAGCAGCCAGGCCGATACGCAGTATTTT	CASSQADTQYF
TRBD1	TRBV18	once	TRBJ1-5	TGTGCCAGCTCGGGGCAGGGGGCTGACGGTCAGCCCCAGCATTTT	CASSGQGADGQPQHF
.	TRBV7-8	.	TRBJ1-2	TGTGCCAGCAGCCCAGGACCTGAGGCTAACTATGGCTACACCTTC	CASSPGPEANYGYTF
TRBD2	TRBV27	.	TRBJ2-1	TGTGCCAGCAGCGGACTAGCGGGGGGGCCGACGTCCTACAATGAGCAGTTCTTC	CASSGLAGGPTSYNEQFF
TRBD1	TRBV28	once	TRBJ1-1	TGTGCCAGCAGCCTTACAGGGGACGCTGAAGCTTTCTTT	CASSLTGDAEAFF
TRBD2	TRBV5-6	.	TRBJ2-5	TGTGCCAGCAGCTCTATAGCGGGGGGCCGTTTGTTGGAGACCCAGTACTTC	CASSSIAGGRLLETQYF
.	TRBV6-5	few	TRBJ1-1	TGTGCCAGCAGTTACTCGTCTGGGAGGATTAGGGCTGAAGCTTTCTTT	CASSYSSGRIRAEAFF
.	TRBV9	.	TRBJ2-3	TGTGCCAGCAGTCGGGACCTCACAGATACGCAGTATTTT	CASSRDLTDTQYF
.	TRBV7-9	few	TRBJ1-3	TGTGCCAGCAGCTTAGCGAGGGCAGGAGCGGGAAACACCATATATTTT	CASSLARAGAGNTIYF
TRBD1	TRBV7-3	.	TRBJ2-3	TGTGCCAGCAGCTCAGGAGGGACAGGGTTAGATACGCAGTATTTT	CASSSGGTGLDTQYF
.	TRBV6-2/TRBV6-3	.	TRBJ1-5	TGTGCCAGCAGCGAGTGGGCCGGGAATCAGCCCCAGCATTTT	CASSEWAGNQPQHF
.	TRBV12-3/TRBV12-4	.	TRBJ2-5	TGTGCCAGCAGCCTCCGCCCCCAAGAGACCCAGTACTTC	CASSLRPQETQYF
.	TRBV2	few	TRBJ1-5	TGTGCCAGCAGGGCCCGTGGGATAGACAATCAGCCCCAGCATTTT	CASRARGIDNQPQHF
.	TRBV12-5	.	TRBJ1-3	TGTGCTAGTGGCCGCGGACAGAGTGGAAACACCATATATTTT	CASGRGQSGNTIYF
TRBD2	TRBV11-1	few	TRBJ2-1	TGTGCCAGCACCGAGGGAGGACTAGCCTACAATGAGCAGTTCTTC	CASTEGGLAYNEQFF
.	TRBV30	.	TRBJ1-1	TGTGCCTGGAGTGTACGTTTTGGGGTCAGAGTCACTGAAGCTTTCTTT	CAWSVRFGVRVTEAFF
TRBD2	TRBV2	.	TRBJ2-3	TGTGCCGGCGGGAAAAATGAGCGGGGTAGCGAGTATTTT	CAGGKNERGSEYF
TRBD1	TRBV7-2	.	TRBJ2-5	TGTGCCAGCAGCTCTAGACAGGGGGCGAGGGAGACCCAGTACTTC	CASSSRQGARETQYF
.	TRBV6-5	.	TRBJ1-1	TGTGCCAGCAGGCGGGCCGCACTCACTGAAGCTTTCTTT	CASRRAALTEAFF
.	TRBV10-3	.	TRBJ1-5	TGTGCCATCAGTGATTGGGGGTTCGATCAGCCCCAGCATTTT	CAISDWGFDQPQHF
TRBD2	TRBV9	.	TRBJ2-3	TGTGCCAGCAGCGTAGGAGCCCACCCGGGGGGGCCTAGCACAGATACGCAGTATTTT	CASSVGAHPGGPSTDTQYF
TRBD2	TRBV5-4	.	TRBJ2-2	TGTGCCAGCAGCTCTGGGGGACTAGCGGGGGGGCTCGGCACCGGGGAGCTGTTTTTT	CASSSGGLAGGLGTGELFF
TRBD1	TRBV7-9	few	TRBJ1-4	TGTGCCAGCAGCCAAGGCTCGTCAGGGGGTAATGAAAAACTGTTTTTT	CASSQGSSGGNEKLFF
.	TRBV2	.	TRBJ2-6	TGTGCCAGCAGTCAAAGCTCTGGGGCCAACGTCCTGACTTTC	CASSQSSGANVLTF
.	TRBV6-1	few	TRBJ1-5	TGTGCCAGCAGTGCCCAGCTTAGACAGGTCTTTGGCAATCAGCCCCAGCATTTT	CASSAQLRQVFGNQPQHF
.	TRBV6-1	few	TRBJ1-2	TGTGCCAGCAGTGAAAAGTACATCCCCGGGGGCTATGGCTACACCTTC	CASSEKYIPGGYGYTF
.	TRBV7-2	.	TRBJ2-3	TGTGCCAGCAGACTGTACACAGATACGCAGTATTTT	CASRLYTDTQYF
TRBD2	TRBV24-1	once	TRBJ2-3	TGTGCCACCAGTGATCGTGGGGGGGCAGATACGCAGTATTTT	CATSDRGGADTQYF
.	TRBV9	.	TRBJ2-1	TGTGCCAGCAGCCCTAAGGGGGGACGTACCTACAATGAGCAGTTCTTC	CASSPKGGRTYNEQFF
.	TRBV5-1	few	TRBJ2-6	TGCGCCAGCAGCTTGGGCAACTCTGGGGCCAACGTCCTGACTTTC	CASSLGNSGANVLTF
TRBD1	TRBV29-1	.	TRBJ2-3	TGCAGCGCGGGACAGCTCACAGATACGCAGTATTTT	CSAGQLTDTQYF
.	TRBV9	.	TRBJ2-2	TGTGCCAGCAGCCCCAGGCAGCGACTAACGAACACCGGGGAGCTGTTTTTT	CASSPRQRLTNTGELFF
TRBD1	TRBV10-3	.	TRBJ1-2	TGTGCCATCAGTGGAGGACAGGGTGGGGATTATGGCTACACCTTC	CAISGGQGGDYGYTF